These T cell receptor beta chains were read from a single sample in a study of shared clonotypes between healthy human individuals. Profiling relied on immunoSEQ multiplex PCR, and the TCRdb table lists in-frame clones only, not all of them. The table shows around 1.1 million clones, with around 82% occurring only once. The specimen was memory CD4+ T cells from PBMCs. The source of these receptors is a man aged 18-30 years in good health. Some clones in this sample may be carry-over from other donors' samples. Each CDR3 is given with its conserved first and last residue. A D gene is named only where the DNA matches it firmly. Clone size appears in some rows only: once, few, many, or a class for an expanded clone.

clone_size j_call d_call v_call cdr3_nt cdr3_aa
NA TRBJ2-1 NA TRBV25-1 TGTGCCAGCTCGACTCACCTTGAGCAGTTCTTC CASSTHLEQFF
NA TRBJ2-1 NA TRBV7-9 TGTGCCAGCAGCTTAGCGGGCGACAATGAGCAGTTCTTC CASSLAGDNEQFF
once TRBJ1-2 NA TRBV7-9 TGTGCCAGCAGCCCAAACCGGGACGGGCCTAACTATGGCTACACCTTC CASSPNRDGPNYGYTF
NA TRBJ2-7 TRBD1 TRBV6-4 TGTGCCAGCAGTGACAGGGGGCGTATCTACGAGCAGTACTTC CASSDRGRIYEQYF
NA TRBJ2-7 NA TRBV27 TGTGCCAGCAGTTTGGAGGGAAGGGTCCTATACGAGCAGTACTTC CASSLEGRVLYEQYF
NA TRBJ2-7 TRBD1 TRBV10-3 TGTGCCATCAGACCGGGACAGGGGGCCCACGAGCAGTACTTC CAIRPGQGAHEQYF
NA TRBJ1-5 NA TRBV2 TGTGCCAGCAGTGAAGGGCAGGTGGGGAATCAGCCCCAGCATTTT CASSEGQVGNQPQHF
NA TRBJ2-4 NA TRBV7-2 TGTGCCAGCAGCCAAGCGGCACTAGCCAAAAACATTCAGTACTTC CASSQAALAKNIQYF
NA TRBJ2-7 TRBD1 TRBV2 TGTGCCAGCAGCTTATACAGGGGAGTTAGCGAGCAGTACTTC CASSLYRGVSEQYF
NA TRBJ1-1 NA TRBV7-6 TGTGCCAGCAGCTCATCCCCCCCTGGCAGGGTGAACACTGAAGCTTTCTTT CASSSSPPGRVNTEAFF
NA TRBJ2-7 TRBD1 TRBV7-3 TGTGCCAGCAGCTTGACTGGACAGGGGGCCGAGCAGTACTTC CASSLTGQGAEQYF
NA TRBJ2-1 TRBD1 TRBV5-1 TGCGCCAGCAGCTTCGCAGGGGGCATGGATGAGCAGTTCTTC CASSFAGGMDEQFF
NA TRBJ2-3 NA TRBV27 TGTGCCAGTTCGAATCGCGGCACAGATACGCAGTATTTT CASSNRGTDTQYF
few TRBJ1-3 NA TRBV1 TGCACCAGCAGCCGAGATTTCGACAGGGACACCTCTGGAAACACCATATATTTT CTSSRDFDRDTSGNTIYF
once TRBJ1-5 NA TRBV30 TGTGCCTGGAGCGGGTTTACAGGGATTCAGCCCCAGCATTTT CAWSGFTGIQPQHF
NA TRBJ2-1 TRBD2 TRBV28 TGTGCCAGCAGTTCCTATAGCGGGAGACAATACAATGAGCAGTTCTTC CASSSYSGRQYNEQFF
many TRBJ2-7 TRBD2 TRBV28 TGTGCCAGCAGTCCGACTAGCGGGAGTTACGAGCAGTACTTC CASSPTSGSYEQYF
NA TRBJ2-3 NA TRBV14 TGTGCCAGCAGCCCGCGGGGGCGGGGCACAGATACGCAGTATTTT CASSPRGRGTDTQYF
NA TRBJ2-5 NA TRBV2 TGTGCCAGCATCGGAGTAGTCCAAGAGACCCAGTACTTC CASIGVVQETQYF
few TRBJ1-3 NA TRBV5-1 TGCGCCAGTTCGACAAGGGGAGGGGACACCATATATTTT CASSTRGGDTIYF
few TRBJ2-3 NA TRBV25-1 TGTGCCAGCAGTAACCCGGGACTCGATACGCAGTATTTT CASSNPGLDTQYF
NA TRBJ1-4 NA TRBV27 TGTGCCAGCAGACAGACAGGCGCAACTAATGAAAAACTGTTTTTT CASRQTGATNEKLFF
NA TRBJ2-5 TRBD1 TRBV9 TGTGCCAGCAGCGTAGAACAGGGGTTGGAGACCCAGTACTTC CASSVEQGLETQYF
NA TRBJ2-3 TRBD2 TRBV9 TGTGCCAGCAGCGTAGGACTAGCGGCCACAGATACGCAGTATTTT CASSVGLAATDTQYF
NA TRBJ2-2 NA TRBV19 TGTGCCAGTAGGGCAGCTAACACCGGGGAGCTGTTTTTT CASRAANTGELFF
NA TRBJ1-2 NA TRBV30 TGTGCTGCAGGGAATGGCTACACCTTC CAAGNGYTF
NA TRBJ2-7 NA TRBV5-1 TGCGCCAGCAGCTCCACAAAAAGACCCTACGAGCAGTACTTC CASSSTKRPYEQYF
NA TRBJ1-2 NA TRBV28 TGTGCCAGCAGTGATCGGGCGGCGGGGTTATATAACTATGGCTACACCTTC CASSDRAAGLYNYGYTF
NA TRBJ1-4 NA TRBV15 TGTGCCACCAGCAGATATCCGGACAGTTATGAAAAACTGTTTTTT CATSRYPDSYEKLFF
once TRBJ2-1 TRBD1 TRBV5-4 TGTGCCAGCAGCTTCGTAGCGACCAGGGGGAATGAGCAGTTCTTC CASSFVATRGNEQFF
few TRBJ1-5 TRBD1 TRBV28 TGTGCCAGCAGTTTATTCTCCGGGACAGTCCGCCCCCAGCATTTT CASSLFSGTVRPQHF
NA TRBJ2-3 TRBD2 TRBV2 TGTGCCAGCCGGGAGGAGGGGACGCAGTATTTT CASREEGTQYF
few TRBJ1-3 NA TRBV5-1 TGCGCCAGCAGCTTATCTGGAAACACCATATATTTT CASSLSGNTIYF
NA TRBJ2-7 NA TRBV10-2 TGCGCCAGCAGTGGCAGGGACGAGCAGTACTTC CASSGRDEQYF
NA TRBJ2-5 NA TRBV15 TGTGCCACCAGCAGAAGCCGGGGGCAAGAGACCCAGTACTTC CATSRSRGQETQYF
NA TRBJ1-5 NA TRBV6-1 TGTGCCAGCAAGAGTCAGGGGTCATATCAGCCCCAGCATTTT CASKSQGSYQPQHF
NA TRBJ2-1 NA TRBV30 TGTGCCTGGAACGGGGTGGGACTTTGGGAGCAGTTCTTC CAWNGVGLWEQFF
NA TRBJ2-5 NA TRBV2 TGTGCCAGCAGTGGACTCCAAGAGACCCAGTACTTC CASSGLQETQYF
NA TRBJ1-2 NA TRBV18 TGTGCCAGCTCACCATCGACAGGAGGAAGCTATGGCTACACCTTC CASSPSTGGSYGYTF
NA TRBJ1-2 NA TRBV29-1 TGCAGCGTTGAATCTACAGGGTTAGGTAATGGCTACACCTTC CSVESTGLGNGYTF
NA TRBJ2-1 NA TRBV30 TGTGCCTGGAGTGGATTTTATGAGCAGTTCTTC CAWSGFYEQFF
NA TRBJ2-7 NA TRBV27 TGTGCCAGCAGTCCTCGGACCCAAGCAGAAGGGCAGTACTTC CASSPRTQAEGQYF
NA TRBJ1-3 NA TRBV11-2 TGTGCCAGCAGCTTTGGCTGGATTTCTGGAAACACCATATATTTT CASSFGWISGNTIYF
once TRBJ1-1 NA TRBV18 TGTGCCAGCTCACCACCGTCCGTGGAAAGTTCGAACACTGAAGCTTTCTTT CASSPPSVESSNTEAFF
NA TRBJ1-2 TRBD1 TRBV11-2 TGTGCCAGCAGCTTAGATTGGGGACAGTACACCTTC CASSLDWGQYTF
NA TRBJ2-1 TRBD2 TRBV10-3 TGTGCCATCAGTGAGTTTCTTCCGGCTAGCGGGAGTGGTGAGCAGTTCTTC CAISEFLPASGSGEQFF
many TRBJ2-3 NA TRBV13 TGTGCCAGCAGCTTAGTTTCCGAGTATACGCAGTATTTT CASSLVSEYTQYF
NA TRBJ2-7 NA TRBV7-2 TGTGCCAGCAGCCCGCACTCCATTCCTCGCGACGAGCAGTACTTC CASSPHSIPRDEQYF
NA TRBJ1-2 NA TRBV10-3 TGTGCCATCAGTGAGTCCATGGGCAGGGGCACCGGCTACACCTTC CAISESMGRGTGYTF
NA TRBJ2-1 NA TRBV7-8 TGTGCCAGCAGCTTACTCAGGGTCCTAGCTAGGGATGAGCAGTTCTTC CASSLLRVLARDEQFF
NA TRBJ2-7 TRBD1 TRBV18 TGTGCCAGCTCACCGACAGGGTGGTACGAGCAGTACTTC CASSPTGWYEQYF
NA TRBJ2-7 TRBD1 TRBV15 TGTGCCACCAGCAGATACGGGCAGCAGGGGGACGAGCAGTACTTC CATSRYGQQGDEQYF
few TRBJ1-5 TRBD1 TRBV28 TGTGCCAGTGCCCCAGGGGGGAACAATCAGCCCCAGCATTTT CASAPGGNNQPQHF
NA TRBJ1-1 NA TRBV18 TGTGCCAGCCTACATAGAAGGGGTCCGTTCACTGAAGCTTTCTTT CASLHRRGPFTEAFF
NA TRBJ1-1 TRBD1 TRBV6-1 TGTGCCAGCAGTGAAAACAGGGGGCTTTATGCTTTCTTT CASSENRGLYAFF
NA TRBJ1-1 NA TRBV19 TGTGCCAGTAGTATCAGAGCTTCCACTGAAGCTTTCTTT CASSIRASTEAFF
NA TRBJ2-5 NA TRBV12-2 TGTGCAAGTCGCTTAGTAGTCGGCCTAGCGGGCCAAGAGACCCAGTACTTC CASRLVVGLAGQETQYF
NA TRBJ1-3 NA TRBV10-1 TGCGCCAGCTCCCCTCCAGGGGTCGGGGGAAACACCATATATTTT CASSPPGVGGNTIYF